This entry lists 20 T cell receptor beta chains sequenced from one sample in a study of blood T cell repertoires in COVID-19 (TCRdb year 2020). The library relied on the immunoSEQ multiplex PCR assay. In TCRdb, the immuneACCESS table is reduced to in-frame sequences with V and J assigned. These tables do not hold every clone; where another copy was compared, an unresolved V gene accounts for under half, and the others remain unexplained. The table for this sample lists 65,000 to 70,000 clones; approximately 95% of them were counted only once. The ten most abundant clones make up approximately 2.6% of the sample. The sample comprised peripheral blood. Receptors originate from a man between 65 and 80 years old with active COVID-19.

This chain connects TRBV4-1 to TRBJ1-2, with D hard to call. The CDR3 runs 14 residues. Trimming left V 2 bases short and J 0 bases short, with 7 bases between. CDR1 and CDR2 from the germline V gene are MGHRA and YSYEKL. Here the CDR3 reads CASSQITANYGYTF. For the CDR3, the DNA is TGCGCCAGCAGCCAAATCACAGCTAACTATGGCTACACCTTC.

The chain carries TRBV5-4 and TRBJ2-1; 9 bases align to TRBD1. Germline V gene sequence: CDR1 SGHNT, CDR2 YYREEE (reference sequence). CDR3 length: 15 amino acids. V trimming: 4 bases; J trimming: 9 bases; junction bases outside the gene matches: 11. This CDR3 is CASSLLQGAGVEQFF. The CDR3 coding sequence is TGTGCCAGCAGCCTTTTACAGGGGGCCGGGGTTGAGCAGTTCTTC.

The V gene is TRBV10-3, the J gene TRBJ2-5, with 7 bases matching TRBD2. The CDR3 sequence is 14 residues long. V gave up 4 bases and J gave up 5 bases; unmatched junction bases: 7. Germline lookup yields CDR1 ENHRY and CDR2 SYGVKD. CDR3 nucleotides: TGTGCCATCAGTGTGGGGGGGGGTTCGGAGACCCAGTACTTC. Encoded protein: CAISVGGGSETQYF.

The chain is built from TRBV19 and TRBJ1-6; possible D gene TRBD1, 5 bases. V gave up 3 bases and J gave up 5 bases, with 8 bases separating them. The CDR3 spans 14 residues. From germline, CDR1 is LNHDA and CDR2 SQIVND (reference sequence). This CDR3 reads CASSMGRDNSPLHF. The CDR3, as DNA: TGTGCCAGTAGTATGGGGCGCGATAATTCACCCCTCCACTTT.

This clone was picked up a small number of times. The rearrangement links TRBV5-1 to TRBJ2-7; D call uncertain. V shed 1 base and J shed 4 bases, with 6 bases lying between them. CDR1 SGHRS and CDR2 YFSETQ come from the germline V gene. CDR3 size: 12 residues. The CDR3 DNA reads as TGCGCCAGCAGCTTGTTTCGGTACGAGCAGTACTTC. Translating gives CASSLFRYEQYF.

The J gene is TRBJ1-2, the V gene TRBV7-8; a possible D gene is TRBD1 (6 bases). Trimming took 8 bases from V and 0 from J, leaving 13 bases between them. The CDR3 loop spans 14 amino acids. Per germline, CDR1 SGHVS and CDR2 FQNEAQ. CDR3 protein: CASSGGGANYGYTF. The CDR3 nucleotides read TGTGCCAGCTCAGGAGGGGGGGCTAACTATGGCTACACCTTC.

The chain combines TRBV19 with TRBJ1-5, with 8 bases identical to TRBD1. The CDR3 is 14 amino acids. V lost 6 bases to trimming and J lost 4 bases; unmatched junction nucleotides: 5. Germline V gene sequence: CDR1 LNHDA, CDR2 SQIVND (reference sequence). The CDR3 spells CASSFGQGNQPQHF. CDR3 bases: TGTGCCAGTAGCTTCGGACAGGGTAATCAGCCCCAGCATTTT. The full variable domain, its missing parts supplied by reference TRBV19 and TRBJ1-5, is DGGITQSPKYLFRKEGQNVTLSCEQNLNHDAMYWYRQDPGQGLRLIYYSQIVNDFQKGDIAEGYSVSREKKESFPLTVTSAQKNPTAFYLCASSFGQGNQPQHFGDGTRLSIL.

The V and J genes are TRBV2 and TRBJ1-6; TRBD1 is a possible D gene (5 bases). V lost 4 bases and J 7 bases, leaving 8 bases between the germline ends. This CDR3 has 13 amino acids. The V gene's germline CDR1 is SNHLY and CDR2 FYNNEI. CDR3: CASSGAGNSPLHF. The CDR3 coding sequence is TGTGCCAGCAGTGGGGCAGGGAATTCACCCCTCCACTTT.

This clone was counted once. In nucleotides, the CDR3 is TGTGCCAGCTCACCAAGCGGGACAGGGTATGAAAAACTGTTTTTT. Residues: CASSPSGTGYEKLFF. The chain couples TRBV18 to TRBJ1-4, with 9 nucleotides matching TRBD1. V lost 2 bases to trimming and J lost 6 bases; unmatched junction nucleotides: 4. The CDR3 totals 15 residues. Germline CDR1 reads KGHSH; CDR2 reads LQKENI.

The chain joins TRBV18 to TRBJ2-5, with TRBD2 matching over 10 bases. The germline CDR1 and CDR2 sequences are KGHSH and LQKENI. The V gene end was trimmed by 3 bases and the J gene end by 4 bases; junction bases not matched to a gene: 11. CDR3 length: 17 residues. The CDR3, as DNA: TGTGCCAGCTCACCGATAACTAGCGGGGATGGAGCAGAGACCCAGTACTTC. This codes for CASSPITSGDGAETQYF.

CDR3 nucleotide sequence: TGCAGTGCTAGACAGGACTACGAGCAGTACGTC. Protein sequence: CSARQDYEQYV. The chain couples TRBV20-1 to TRBJ2-7, with no clear D. The CDR3 loop spans 11 amino acids. CDR1 and CDR2 from the germline V gene are DFQATT and SNEGSKA (reference sequence). V lost 2 bases, J lost 3 bases, and 5 bases lay in between.

CDR3 in amino acids: CASSDTGGPYEQYF. The CDR3 DNA follows: TGTGCCAGCAGCGACACAGGGGGCCCCTACGAGCAGTACTTC. The chain has TRBV7-2 and TRBJ2-7, with TRBD1 matching over 9 bases. J lost 2 bases, V lost 5 bases, and 4 bases had no gene match. Germline CDR1 reads SGHTA; CDR2 reads FQGNSA. The CDR3 sequence is 14 residues long.

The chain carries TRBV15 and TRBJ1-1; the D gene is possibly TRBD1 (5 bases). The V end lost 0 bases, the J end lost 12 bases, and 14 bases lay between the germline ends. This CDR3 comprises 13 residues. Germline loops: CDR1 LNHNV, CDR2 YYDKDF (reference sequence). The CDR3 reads CATSRDQGVVTFF. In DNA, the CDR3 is TGTGCCACCAGCAGAGATCAAGGGGTTGTGACTTTCTTT.

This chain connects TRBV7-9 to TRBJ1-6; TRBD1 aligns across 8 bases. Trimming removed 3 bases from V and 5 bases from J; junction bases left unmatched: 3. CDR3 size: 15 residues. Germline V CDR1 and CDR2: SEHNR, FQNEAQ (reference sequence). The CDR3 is CASSLQGADNSPLHF. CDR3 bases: TGTGCCAGCAGCTTGCAGGGGGCGGATAATTCACCCCTCCACTTT.

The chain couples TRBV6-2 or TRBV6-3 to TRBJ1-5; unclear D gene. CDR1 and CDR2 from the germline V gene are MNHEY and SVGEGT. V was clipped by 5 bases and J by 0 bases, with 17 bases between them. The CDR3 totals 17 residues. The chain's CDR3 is CASSRLGSSYSNQPQHF. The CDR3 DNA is TGTGCCAGCAGTCGCTTAGGGAGCTCCTATAGCAATCAGCCCCAGCATTTT.

CDR3: CASSTTGIVSWADTQYF. The CDR3 region has the DNA TGCGCCAGCAGCACCACAGGGATCGTATCGTGGGCAGATACGCAGTATTTT. The genes are TRBV5-1 and TRBJ2-3; D may be TRBD1 (6 bases). The CDR3 length is 17 residues. From germline, CDR1 is SGHRS and CDR2 YFSETQ. V was pared by 4 bases and J by 4 bases, with 22 bases between.

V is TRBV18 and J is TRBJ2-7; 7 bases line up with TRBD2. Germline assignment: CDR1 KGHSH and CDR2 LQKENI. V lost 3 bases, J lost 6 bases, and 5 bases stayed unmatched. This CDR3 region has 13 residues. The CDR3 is CASSPAGVGEQYV. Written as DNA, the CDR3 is TGTGCCAGCTCACCGGCGGGGGTCGGCGAGCAGTACGTC.

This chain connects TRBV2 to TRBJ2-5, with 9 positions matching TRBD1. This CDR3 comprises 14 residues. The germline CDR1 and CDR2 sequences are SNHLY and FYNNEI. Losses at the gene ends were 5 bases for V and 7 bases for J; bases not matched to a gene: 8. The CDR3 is CASSRDRDMGTQYF. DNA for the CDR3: TGTGCCAGCAGTCGGGACAGGGATATGGGGACCCAGTACTTC.

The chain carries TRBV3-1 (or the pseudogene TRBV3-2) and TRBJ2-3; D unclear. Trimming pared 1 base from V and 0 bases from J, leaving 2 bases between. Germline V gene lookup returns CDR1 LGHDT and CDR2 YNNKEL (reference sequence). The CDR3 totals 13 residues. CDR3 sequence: CASSQASTDTQYF. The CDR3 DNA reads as TGTGCCAGCAGCCAAGCTAGCACAGATACGCAGTATTTT.

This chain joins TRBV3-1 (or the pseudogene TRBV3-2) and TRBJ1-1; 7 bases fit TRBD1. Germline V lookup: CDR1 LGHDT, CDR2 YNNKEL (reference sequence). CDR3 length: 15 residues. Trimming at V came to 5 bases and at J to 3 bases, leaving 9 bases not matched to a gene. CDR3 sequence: CASSLIGTADTEAFF. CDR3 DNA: TGTGCCAGCAGCTTAATAGGGACAGCCGACACTGAAGCTTTCTTT.